The next 28 T cell receptor beta chains were all read from a single sample in a study of T cells after somatic rescue of genetic block. This table comes from immunoSEQ multiplex PCR, and its TCRdb copy is limited to in-frame clones, with some not included. The sample includes 110,000 or so clones, about 89% seen only once; the top ten take 1.4%. Sequenced material: peripheral blood mononuclear cells (PBMCs). These receptors were obtained from a young woman.

V usage is TRBV6-4 and J usage is TRBJ2-2, with 7 nucleotides matching TRBD2. The CDR3 is made up of 14 amino acids. Germline lookup yields CDR1 MRHNA and CDR2 SNTAGT. V gave up 3 bases and J gave up 6 bases; unmatched junction bases: 4. Here the CDR3 DNA reads TGTGCCAGCAGTGAGTCTAGCGGAGCCGGGGAGCTGTTTTTT. It specifies CASSESSGAGELFF.

This chain joins TRBV29-1 and TRBJ1-2; no reliable D call. CDR3 length equals 12 residues. V was clipped by 5 bases and J by 11 bases, with 18 bases between them. CDR1 and CDR2 from the germline V gene are SQVTM and ANQGSEA. This CDR3 reads CSVNPGDAAYTF. CDR3 bases: TGCAGCGTTAACCCGGGCGACGCGGCGTACACCTTC. Looking up the rest from reference TRBV29-1 and TRBJ1-2 gives the full variable domain: SAVISQKPSRDICQRGTSLTIQCQVDSQVTMMFWYRQQPGQSLTLIATANQGSEATYESGFVIDKFPISRPNLTFSTLTVSNMSPEDSSIYLCSVNPGDAAYTFGSGTRLTVV.

The rearrangement links TRBV10-3 to TRBJ1-2; TRBD1 might be the D (5 bases). Looked up from germline, CDR1 is ENHRY and CDR2 is SYGVKD. The CDR3 is 13 amino acids. V dropped 11 bases and J dropped 6 bases, with 19 bases sitting between them. CDR3 DNA: TGTGCCGCTAATCGGGGCAGGGAGGATGGCTACACCTTC. This translates into CAANRGREDGYTF.

The rearrangement joins TRBV7-9 to TRBJ1-3, with D possibly TRBD1 on 5 matching bases. Germline lookup yields CDR1 SEHNR and CDR2 FQNEAQ (reference sequence). This CDR3 has 17 amino acids. The germline V and J ends were trimmed by 5 bases and 8 bases, with 25 bases remaining between them. CDR3 nucleotide sequence: TGTGCCAGCAGCCCGGGGGACTTTTACCGCCGCGGGCACACCATATATTTT. It codes for CASSPGDFYRRGHTIYF. Together with reference TRBV7-9 and TRBJ1-3, the CDR3 gives the full variable domain: DTGVSQNPRHKITKRGQNVTFRCDPISEHNRLYWYRQTLGQGPEFLTYFQNEAQLEKSRLLSDRFSAERPKGSFSTLEIQRTEQGDSAMYLCASSPGDFYRRGHTIYFGEGSWLTVV.

The chain has TRBV5-6 and TRBJ1-1, with 7 positions matching TRBD1. The V and J ends lost 2 bases and 0 bases, in that order; junction bases with no gene match: 10. The CDR3 is 17 residues long. The germline gives CDR1 SGHDT, CDR2 YYEEEE. CDR3 sequence reads: CASSFRAGGRMNTEAFF. CDR3 DNA sequence: TGTGCCAGCAGCTTTCGGGCAGGGGGGCGGATGAACACTGAAGCTTTCTTT.

CDR3 sequence: CASSLGQGLNSPLHF. The CDR3 nucleotides read TGTGCCAGCAGCTTAGGACAGGGACTTAATTCACCCCTCCACTTT. This chain joins TRBV7-2 and TRBJ1-6; 7 bases line up with TRBD1. Per the germline V gene, CDR1 is SGHTA and CDR2 is FQGNSA. CDR3 size: 15 residues. Trimming took 1 base from V and 6 from J; bases not matched to a gene: 3.

The chain carries TRBV6-6 and TRBJ2-7; D is unresolved. Germline loops: CDR1 MNHNY, CDR2 SVGAGI (reference sequence). Deletions cut 2 bases from V and 6 bases from J, with 17 bases between. The CDR3 is 15 residues long. CDR3 sequence reads: CASSYLGFSLREQYF. The DNA for the CDR3 is TGTGCCAGCAGTTACCTCGGGTTCTCTCTGCGCGAGCAGTACTTC.

This clone was counted a few times. The chain has TRBV29-1 and TRBJ2-1; D uncertain. This CDR3 region has 11 residues. Trimming removed 7 bases from V and 10 bases from J, with 14 bases in between. CDR1 is SQVTM and CDR2 is ANQGSEA in the germline V gene. The CDR3 loop reads CSASLTEEQFF. The DNA of the CDR3 is TGCAGCGCTTCCCTCACCGAAGAGCAGTTCTTC.

On this clone: Mismatch with germline at one junction end may stem from a read error. This chain uses TRBV18 with TRBJ2-2, with D perhaps matching TRBD1 (6 bases). The CDR3 consists of 13 residues. The germline gives CDR1 KGHSH, CDR2 LQKENI. The CDR3 DNA is TGCGGGACAACAGGAACGAACACCGGGGAGCTGTTTTTT. Translating it yields CGTTGTNTGELFF.

This chain uses TRBV9 with TRBJ1-5; TRBD1 is a possible D gene (6 bases). V lost 3 bases to trimming and J lost 6 bases, with 13 bases between them. CDR1 and CDR2 (germline): SGDLS, YYNGEE. There are 14 residues in the CDR3. CDR3: CASSGGGGAQPQHF. The DNA for the CDR3 is TGTGCCAGCAGCGGAGGAGGGGGTGCTCAGCCCCAGCATTTT.

CDR3 amino acids: CASSPPVGENTF. For the CDR3, the DNA is TGTGCCAGCTCACCACCGGTTGGGGAGAACACCTTC. The rearrangement uses TRBV18 and TRBJ1-2; D is undetermined. V lost 0 bases and J lost 12, with 11 bases in between. The CDR3 loop spans 12 amino acids. Germline values: CDR1 KGHSH, CDR2 LQKENI.

The rearrangement uses TRBV7-2 and TRBJ2-3, with a possible D match to TRBD2 (7 bases). Germline-derived CDR1 and CDR2 are SGHTA and FQGNSA. V was cut by 6 bases and J by 5 bases, with 15 bases left in between. CDR3 size: 14 residues. For the CDR3, the DNA is TGTGCCAGCAGGGCGGGGGCCGGGGGAGATACGCAGTATTTT. Translated, it gives CASRAGAGGDTQYF.

This clone was seen only once. The CDR3 is CASSPSNAGANQPQHF. Written as DNA, the CDR3 is TGTGCCAGCTCACCTTCCAACGCAGGGGCCAATCAGCCCCAGCATTTT. The rearrangement links TRBV18 to TRBJ1-5; tentative D call: TRBD1 (6 bases). This CDR3 is built from 16 residues. Trimming cost V 3 bases and J 3 bases, with 15 bases left between them. CDR1 and CDR2 (germline): KGHSH, LQKENI. Using reference TRBV18 and TRBJ1-5 for the parts outside the CDR3, the full variable domain is NAGVMQNPRHLVRRRGQEARLRCSPMKGHSHVYWYRQLPEEGLKFMVYLQKENIIDESGMPKERFSAEFPKEGPSILRIQQVVRGDSAAYFCASSPSNAGANQPQHFGDGTRLSIL.

The chain uses TRBV6-5 and TRBJ1-2; D is possibly TRBD1 (5 bases). The CDR3 contains 15 residues. The V end lost 6 bases, the J end lost 8 bases, and 22 bases lay between the germline ends. Germline CDR1 is MNHEY and CDR2 is SVGAGI. CDR3 DNA: TGTGCCAGCAGCCCCCCGCGGGGGGGATATGGCGGCTACACCTTC. This translates into CASSPPRGGYGGYTF.

The chain has TRBV28 and TRBJ1-2, with TRBD1 identical over 8 bases. Germline-derived CDR1 and CDR2 are MDHEN and SYDVKM. This CDR3 is 16 amino acids long. With V trimmed by 4 bases and J by 4 bases, 11 bases remained unmatched. The CDR3 is CASSSSGQGVSYGYTF. DNA of the CDR3: TGTGCCAGCAGTTCTTCCGGACAGGGCGTAAGCTATGGCTACACCTTC.

The chain couples TRBV5-1 to TRBJ1-5; 11 bases map to TRBD1. The CDR3 length is 14 residues. CDR1 is SGHRS, CDR2 YFSETQ, per germline. With 3 bases clipped from V and 6 bases from J, the junction kept 2 bases outside the gene matches. For the CDR3, the DNA is TGCGCCAGCAGCTCTGGACAGGGGGCTCAGCCCCAGCATTTT. It specifies CASSSGQGAQPQHF.

This sequence joins TRBV7-6 and TRBJ2-5, with D possibly called TRBD1 or TRBD2 (6 bases each). This CDR3 contains 16 residues. Trimming removed 5 bases at V and 0 bases at J, with 16 bases between. The V gene's germline CDR1 is SGHVS and CDR2 FNYEAQ. The CDR3 here is CASSQVRGVYQETQYF. As DNA, the CDR3 is TGTGCCAGCAGCCAGGTGAGGGGGGTTTACCAAGAGACCCAGTACTTC.

This clone was seen just once. The J gene is TRBJ2-3, the V gene TRBV5-1; weak D call: TRBD2 (6 bases). The CDR3 extends over 15 amino acids. Germline CDR1 and CDR2: SGHRS and YFSETQ. V lost 1 base, J lost 1 base, and 10 bases lay in between. The CDR3 here is CASSLWSSGTDTQYF. CDR3 nucleotides: TGCGCCAGCAGCTTGTGGTCTAGCGGCACAGATACGCAGTATTTT. The complete variable domain, with remaining parts taken from reference TRBV5-1 and TRBJ2-3, reads KAGVTQTPRYLIKTRGQQVTLSCSPISGHRSVSWYQQTPGQGLQFLFEYFSETQRNKGNFPGRFSGRQFSNSRSEMNVSTLELGDSALYLCASSLWSSGTDTQYFGPGTRLTVL.

The chain joins TRBV6-1 to TRBJ1-1; no clear D gene. Germline loops: CDR1 MNHNS, CDR2 SASEGT. Trimming left V 1 base short and J 6 bases short, with 12 bases between. CDR3 length: 14 residues. The CDR3 region has the DNA TGTGCCAGCAGTGAAGTCGGTGACAACCCTGAAGCTTTCTTT. Amino acids: CASSEVGDNPEAFF.

V is TRBV6-5 and J is TRBJ2-7, with D unresolved. Germline values: CDR1 MNHEY, CDR2 SVGAGI. The CDR3 loop spans 15 amino acids. Trimming shortened V by 0 bases and J by 0 bases, and 9 bases separated the two germline ends. CDR3 amino acids: CASSYSVGPSYEQYF. As DNA, the CDR3 is TGTGCCAGCAGTTACTCAGTCGGCCCCTCCTACGAGCAGTACTTC.

The chain couples TRBV5-5 to TRBJ1-5, with D maybe TRBD1 (5 bases). CDR3 length: 15 residues. From germline, CDR1 is SGHKS and CDR2 YYEKEE (reference sequence). V lost 3 bases and J 5 bases, leaving 15 bases between the germline ends. CDR3 protein: CASSSGRAFDQPQHF. CDR3 DNA sequence: TGTGCCAGCAGCTCGGGACGGGCTTTCGATCAGCCCCAGCATTTT.

The chain couples TRBV5-1 to TRBJ2-5, with 7 positions matching TRBD1. Germline CDR1 SGHRS, CDR2 YFSETQ. V trimming: 0 bases; J trimming: 1 base; junction bases outside the gene matches: 0. The CDR3 totals 14 residues. DNA of the CDR3: TGCGCCAGCAGCTTGGGGACAGGCCAAGAGACCCAGTACTTC. Amino acids: CASSLGTGQETQYF. Filled out from reference TRBV5-1 and TRBJ2-5, the complete variable domain reads KAGVTQTPRYLIKTRGQQVTLSCSPISGHRSVSWYQQTPGQGLQFLFEYFSETQRNKGNFPGRFSGRQFSNSRSEMNVSTLELGDSALYLCASSLGTGQETQYFGPGTRLLVL.

The chain is built from TRBV7-2 and TRBJ2-1; 15 nucleotides align to TRBD2. The CDR3 is 16 residues long. V trimming: 5 bases; J trimming: 9 bases; junction bases outside the gene matches: 8. Germline V gene sequence: CDR1 SGHTA, CDR2 FQGNSA. The CDR3: CASSPEGLAGGGEQFF. As DNA, the CDR3 is TGTGCCAGCAGCCCCGAGGGACTAGCGGGGGGAGGTGAGCAGTTCTTC.

This chain connects TRBV2 to TRBJ1-1; D unresolved. CDR1 is SNHLY and CDR2 is FYNNEI in the germline V gene. The germline V and J ends were trimmed by 7 bases and 0 bases, with 12 bases remaining between them. The CDR3 spans 14 residues. CDR3 sequence (DNA): TGTGCCAGCACTATTCTGGCGGTGAACACTGAAGCTTTCTTT. Its translation is CASTILAVNTEAFF.

This clone was seen a few times. The chain recombines TRBV30 with TRBJ1-1, with 7 nucleotides matching TRBD1. With V trimmed by 4 bases and J by 1 base, 3 bases remained unmatched. Germline-derived CDR1 and CDR2 are GTSNPN and SVGIG (reference sequence). This CDR3 comprises 13 residues. CDR3 in amino acids: CAWTTGPNTEAFF. The CDR3 DNA follows: TGTGCCTGGACGACAGGGCCGAACACTGAAGCTTTCTTT. The full variable domain, in which reference TRBV30 and TRBJ1-1 provide the parts outside the CDR3, is SQTIHQWPATLVQPVGSPLSLECTVEGTSNPNLYWYRQAAGRGLQLLFYSVGIGQISSEVPQNLSASRPQDRQFILSSKKLLLSDSGFYLCAWTTGPNTEAFFGQGTRLTVV.

The chain combines TRBV16 with TRBJ2-3; D is unresolved. Germline V gene sequence: CDR1 KGHSY, CDR2 FQNENV. The CDR3 totals 13 residues. V lost 0 bases and J lost 2, with 3 bases in between. Here the CDR3 reads CASSQSSTDTQYF. In nucleotides, the CDR3 is TGTGCCAGCAGCCAATCCTCCACAGATACGCAGTATTTT. Supplemented by reference TRBV16 and TRBJ2-3, the full variable domain reads GEEVAQTPKHLVRGEGQKAKLYCAPIKGHSYVFWYQQVLKNEFKFLISFQNENVFDETGMPKERFSAKCLPNSPCSLEIQATKLEDSAVYFCASSQSSTDTQYFGPGTRLTVL.

The V call is TRBV7-2, the J call TRBJ2-7; 7 bases match TRBD1. V lost 5 bases, J lost 6 bases, and 7 bases stayed unmatched. There are 13 residues in the CDR3. Per germline, CDR1 SGHTA and CDR2 FQGNSA. The CDR3 nucleotides are TGTGCCAGCAGCCCGGACAGGCCCCGCGAGCAGTACTTC. Translated: CASSPDRPREQYF.

The CDR3 is CASSTRDSYYGYTF. As DNA, the CDR3 is TGTGCCAGCAGTACCCGGGACAGCTACTATGGCTACACCTTC. V is TRBV27 and J is TRBJ1-2, with 7 bases identical to TRBD1. CDR3 length: 14 amino acids. Trimming removed 5 bases from V and 3 bases from J; junction bases left unmatched: 6. Germline V gives CDR1 MNHEY, CDR2 SMNVEV (reference sequence).